This entry describes one T cell receptor (beta chain). Its antigen is currently unknown. The sample comes from a study of T-cell memory formation after mild COVID-19. TCR alpha and TCR beta cDNA libraries with sample barcodes and UMIs came from 5'RACE using constant-segment primers. TCRdb called the 5' RACE reads again in MiXCR, with one record for every CDR3 protein. This sample has about 110,000 distinct CDR3 sequences, with around 15% found just once. Study-wide findings and caveats: The pre-infection memory compartment contained some responding clones, suggesting cross-reactive memory joined. Mainly in CM and EM were contracting CD4+ clones; CD8+ were in EMRA.

The source material was PBMCs or a T cell subset sorted from them (not recorded which). The clonotype was recovered from an adult woman who had mild COVID-19 (a few samples of this study predate the infection). Cell type and time point are not known.

The CDR3 region has the DNA TGCAGTGCTCCATACCCGACCGGACTAGCGGGGGCCACCTACGAGCAGTACTTC. Amino acids: CSAPYPTGLAGATYEQYF. This chain uses TRBV20-1 with TRBJ2-7; 13 bases are shared with TRBD2. The V segment lost 5 bases and the J segment 2 bases; nucleotides outside the gene matches: 15. Germline loops: CDR1 DFQATT, CDR2 SNEGSKA (reference sequence). CDR3 length: 18 residues.